The clone carrying this T cell receptor (beta chain) was counted between two and nine times. The antigen is unknown. Expressed TCRB transcripts got sequenced, as all isolated RNA was reverse transcribed. Sequencing used immunoSEQ multiplex PCR; TCRdb keeps in-frame clones, though not all of them. The sample lists about 410,000 clones, more than 11% occurring once. The data were taken from a study of beta chain features in type 1 diabetes. Notes on the study in general: The naive, central memory and Treg TCRB repertoires of patients appeared to be more similar to one another than those of healthy donors.

The CDR3 totals 14 residues. CDR1 is ENHRY, CDR2 SYGVKD, per germline. Trimming removed 4 bases from V and 7 bases from J, with 15 bases in between. Averaging around 110 mL, one heparinised blood draw came from each individual donor. The TCR originated in a man under 40 in good health. The chain is built from TRBV10-3 and TRBJ2-3, with unresolved D. Sequencing was done on a sample of naive CD4+ T cells from blood. This CDR3 is CAISGGRLDYTQYF. DNA of the CDR3: TGTGCCATCAGTGGAGGCCGGCTGGATTATACGCAGTATTTT.